This TCR beta chain is from a study of Graves' ophthalmopathy and Graves' hyperthyroidism. Study-level points and caveats: In blood, most expanded thyroid clonotypes above 0.001 frequency were also detected.

TCR beta CDR3 regions were amplified from RNA transcripts. First-round RT-PCR employed HTBI primers, with a second-round multiplex PCR after it. One entry per CDR3 protein results from TCRdb running MiXCR on the multiplex PCR reads. The table shows roughly 230,000 distinct CDR3 sequences, with around a fifth occurring only once. There are 12 residues in the CDR3. With 4 bases removed from V and 0 bases from J, the gap between germline ends came to 5 bases. CDR1 is DFQATT, CDR2 SNEGSKA, per germline (reference sequence). This clonotype was detected ten times or more. No antigen is known for it. Sequencing was carried out using peripheral blood. The rearrangement uses TRBV20-1 and TRBJ2-3, with D perhaps TRBD1 (5 bases). This sequence was found in a woman aged 50 to 60 with Graves' ophthalmopathy. CDR3 loop: CSAKGSTDTQYF. CDR3 nucleotide sequence: TGCAGTGCTAAGGGGAGCACAGATACGCAGTATTTT.